Presented here are 14 T cell receptor beta chains from one specimen sequenced in a study of blood T cell repertoires in COVID-19. Measured with immunoSEQ multiplex PCR; TCRdb has only the in-frame clones, and not every one. The sample contains approximately 96,000 clones, roughly 80% of which appear only once. Sequenced material: peripheral blood. These TCRs come from a woman aged 80 or over with acute or convalescent COVID-19.

This chain uses TRBV28 with TRBJ2-7; 7 bases are shared with TRBD1. V was pared by 8 bases and J by 0 bases, with 4 bases of the junction left unmatched. In germline, CDR1 is MDHEN, CDR2 SYDVKM. The CDR3 is made up of 13 amino acids. The DNA of the CDR3 is TGTGCCAGCCGGGGACAGCCCTCCTACGAGCAGTACGTC. It specifies CASRGQPSYEQYV.

The chain carries TRBV19 and TRBJ1-1; D is possibly TRBD1 (6 bases). The V end was cut by 6 bases, the J end by 1 base, with 15 bases between. CDR3 length: 15 residues. CDR1 and CDR2 (germline): LNHDA, SQIVND (reference sequence). The CDR3 sequence is CASRPQGTSNTEAFF. For the CDR3, the DNA is TGTGCCAGTAGACCCCAGGGGACATCGAACACTGAAGCTTTCTTT.

The chain couples TRBV5-6 to TRBJ1-2; D is unresolved. This CDR3 contains 12 residues. V was pared by 2 bases and J by 7 bases, with 9 bases between. Germline CDR1 SGHDT, CDR2 YYEEEE. CDR3 amino acids: CASSFGGSGYTF. The CDR3 bases are TGTGCCAGCAGCTTTGGAGGGTCTGGCTACACCTTC.

The chain combines TRBV9 with TRBJ2-6; TRBD1 matches 7 bases. From germline, CDR1 is SGDLS and CDR2 YYNGEE. V was pared by 4 bases and J by 3 bases, with 13 bases of the junction left unmatched. This CDR3 is built from 18 residues. CDR3 DNA: TGTGCCAGCAGCCCACAGGGGCAGGGAGTTGGTGGGGCCAACGTCCTGACTTTC. This encodes CASSPQGQGVGGANVLTF.

The chain recombines TRBV9 with TRBJ2-3; 8 bases are shared with TRBD2. From germline, CDR1 is SGDLS and CDR2 YYNGEE. The V segment lost 4 bases and the J segment 0 bases; nucleotides outside the gene matches: 7. The CDR3 contains 16 residues. Written as DNA, the CDR3 is TGTGCCAGCAGCCCCCGAGCGGGGGAGAGCACAGATACGCAGTATTTT. Its translation is CASSPRAGESTDTQYF.

The chain's CDR3 is CAWSDPDSPLHF. DNA for the CDR3: TGTGCCTGGAGTGACCCGGATTCACCCCTCCACTTT. The genes are TRBV30 and TRBJ1-6; D remains ambiguous. Per germline, CDR1 GTSNPN and CDR2 SVGIG (reference sequence). The ends were cut back, 1 base at V and 8 bases at J, with 6 bases in the middle. The CDR3 is 12 residues long.

The chain has TRBV7-8 and TRBJ2-7; 11 bases fit TRBD2. V trimming: 0 bases; J trimming: 4 bases; junction bases outside the gene matches: 2. The CDR3 is 15 residues long. Per germline, CDR1 SGHVS and CDR2 FQNEAQ. CDR3 amino acids: CASSLATSGGYEQYV. As DNA, the CDR3 is TGTGCCAGCAGCTTAGCTACTAGCGGGGGTTACGAGCAGTACGTC.

In its sample, this clone was seen once. The chain has TRBV28 and TRBJ2-1, with TRBD2 matching over 7 bases. Germline values: CDR1 MDHEN, CDR2 SYDVKM. This CDR3 has 17 residues. The V and J ends lost 1 base and 1 base, in that order; junction bases with no gene match: 7. The CDR3, as DNA: TGTGCCAGCAGTTTATCCCCGACTAGCCCTTCCTACAATGAGCAGTTCTTC. As protein: CASSLSPTSPSYNEQFF.

The chain combines TRBV4-2 with TRBJ1-3; D is possibly TRBD1 (5 bases). This CDR3 comprises 16 residues. V was cut by 3 bases and J by 4 bases, with 16 bases left in between. Germline loops: CDR1 LGHNA, CDR2 YNFKEQ. CDR3 sequence: CASSQGGVREGNTIYF. CDR3 in DNA: TGTGCCAGCAGCCAGGGGGGGGTTCGCGAGGGAAACACCATATATTTT.

The J gene is TRBJ2-1, the V gene TRBV2; D is possibly TRBD2 (6 bases). This CDR3 has 12 amino acids. Germline CDR1 reads SNHLY; CDR2 reads FYNNEI. Trimming removed 6 bases at V and 12 bases at J, with 15 bases between. CDR3 sequence: CASRAELAGQFF. The CDR3 DNA follows: TGTGCCAGCAGGGCAGAACTAGCAGGGCAGTTCTTC. The complete variable domain, with remaining parts taken from reference TRBV2 and TRBJ2-1, reads EPEVTQTPSHQVTQMGQEVILRCVPISNHLYFYWYRQILGQKVEFLVSFYNNEISEKSEIFDDQFSVERPDGSNFTLKIRSTKLEDSAMYFCASRAELAGQFFGPGTRLTVL.

The chain carries TRBV29-1 and TRBJ1-1; 7 positions match TRBD1. In germline, CDR1 is SQVTM, CDR2 ANQGSEA. With 7 bases clipped from V and 5 bases from J, the junction kept 10 bases outside the gene matches. The CDR3 runs to 13 residues. For the CDR3, the DNA is TGCAGCGCCGTAGCAGGGGGAAAAACTGAAGCTTTCTTT. This gives the protein CSAVAGGKTEAFF.

The rearrangement joins TRBV7-2 to TRBJ2-2; TRBD2 aligns across 13 bases. V shed 4 bases and J 1 base; nucleotides not matched to a gene: 6. The CDR3 covers 18 residues. Germline values: CDR1 SGHTA, CDR2 FQGNSA. CDR3 nucleotides: TGTGCCAGCAGCTCCGGACTAGCGGGGGCCGTGAACACCGGGGAGCTGTTTTTT. Amino acid sequence: CASSSGLAGAVNTGELFF.

The sample holds many counts of this clone. The V and J genes are TRBV4-1 and TRBJ2-1; no reliable D call. CDR3 length equals 13 residues. Trimming left V 0 bases short and J 12 bases short, with 12 bases between. The germline gives CDR1 MGHRA, CDR2 YSYEKL. DNA of the CDR3: TGCGCCAGCAGCCAAGATCCTGGTCTAGGGCAGTTCTTC. It encodes CASSQDPGLGQFF.

The chain combines TRBV6-5 with TRBJ2-7, with TRBD1 identical over 11 bases. The CDR3 consists of 14 residues. Per the germline V gene, CDR1 is MNHEY and CDR2 is SVGAGI. Unmatched junction bases numbered 6, after V lost 5 bases and J lost 6 bases. As DNA, the CDR3 is TGTGCCAGCAGTCCCTCGGACAGGGGGCGCGAGCAGTACTTC. Its translation is CASSPSDRGREQYF.